These 26 T cell receptor beta chains originate from one sample sequenced in a study of human T cells and chemical hapten exposure. Regarding time point: patch test 3, about 24 weeks after DPC sensitization. Regarding treatment: therapeutic diphenylcyclopropenone sensitization with weekly scalp DPC. TCRdb ran MiXCR on the RACE reads and lists one entry per CDR3 protein. Counted here are 150,000 to 200,000 distinct CDR3 sequences, around 30% occurring once; the ten biggest clones make up roughly 2%. The input for sequencing was whole blood, taken in connection with sensitization to the hapten diphenylcyclopropenone (DPC). Receptors originate from a woman between 18 and 29 years old with alopecia areata. Some clones in this sample may be carry-over from other donors' samples.

The sample holds a few counts of this clonotype. This sequence joins TRBV27 and TRBJ1-5; no definite D call. The V end was cut by 2 bases, the J end by 1 base, with 6 bases between. Per the germline V gene, CDR1 is MNHEY and CDR2 is SMNVEV (reference sequence). There are 14 residues in the CDR3. DNA for the CDR3: TGTGCCAGCAGTTTACAGAGGAGCAATCAGCCCCAGCATTTT. It codes for CASSLQRSNQPQHF.

V is TRBV5-6 and J is TRBJ2-1; TRBD2 agrees at 7 bases. J gave up 4 bases and V 2 bases, and 3 bases lay outside the gene matches. The V gene's germline CDR1 is SGHDT and CDR2 YYEEEE. The CDR3 contains 14 residues. The CDR3 protein is CASSFRGGYNEQFF. The CDR3 DNA reads as TGTGCCAGCAGCTTTCGCGGGGGTTACAATGAGCAGTTCTTC.

In this sample, this clonotype turned up a few times. The chain is built from TRBV7-2 and TRBJ2-5, with a weak D call TRBD2 (5 bases). The V gene lost 2 bases and the J gene lost 2 bases, with 9 bases spanning the gap. Germline V lookup: CDR1 SGHTA, CDR2 FQGNSA. The CDR3 sequence is 14 residues long. The CDR3 coding sequence is TGTGCCAGCAGCTTAAGTCGGGGTCAAGAGACCCAGTACTTC. The encoded protein is CASSLSRGQETQYF. The whole variable domain, filled in from reference TRBV7-2 and TRBJ2-5, reads GAGVSQSPSNKVTEKGKDVELRCDPISGHTALYWYRQSLGQGLEFLIYFQGNSAPDKSGLPSDRFSAERTGGSVSTLTIQRTQQEDSAVYLCASSLSRGQETQYFGPGTRLLVL.

V gene TRBV7-2 combines with J gene TRBJ2-5, with 7 nucleotides matching TRBD2. The CDR3 consists of 12 residues. The germline CDR1 and CDR2 sequences are SGHTA and FQGNSA. V trimming: 0 bases; J trimming: 12 bases; junction bases outside the gene matches: 4. For the CDR3, the DNA is TGTGCCAGCAGCTTAGCGGAGACTAGCAAGTACTTC. Translated: CASSLAETSKYF.

This clonotype was recorded at least ten times. This chain's CDR3 is CSWDRGTDTQYF. The CDR3, as DNA: TGCAGCTGGGACAGGGGAACAGATACGCAGTATTTT. The chain combines TRBV29-1 with TRBJ2-3, with 10 bases identical to TRBD1. V shed 8 bases, J shed 3 bases, and the junction held 2 bases outside the gene matches. CDR1 SQVTM and CDR2 ANQGSEA come from the germline V gene. This CDR3 spans 12 amino acids.

The chain recombines TRBV4-3 with TRBJ2-2; TRBD2 aligns across 8 bases. Germline V gene lookup returns CDR1 LGHNA and CDR2 YSLEER. After removal of 3 bases from V and 4 bases from J, the junction contained 13 bases not matched to a gene. The CDR3 runs to 18 residues. CDR3 DNA sequence: TGCGCCAGCAGCCATGAGCGGGGGACGGGAGGGTTCACCGGGGAGCTGTTTTTT. Translating it yields CASSHERGTGGFTGELFF.

This clonotype was observed once. This sequence joins TRBV5-6 and TRBJ1-2; D may be TRBD1 (5 bases). The CDR3 has 13 amino acids. Trimming took 1 base from V and 8 from J, leaving 12 bases between them. The germline CDR1 and CDR2 sequences are SGHDT and YYEEEE. The CDR3 DNA reads TGTGCCAGCAGCTTGAAACAGGTCGGCGGCTACACCTTC. This gives the protein CASSLKQVGGYTF.

The genes are TRBV3-1 and TRBJ1-6; D is uncertain. Germline V gives CDR1 LGHDT, CDR2 YNNKEL (reference sequence). The CDR3 consists of 13 residues. Deletions cut 1 base from V and 7 bases from J, with 5 bases between. CDR3: CASSQAKNSPLHF. As DNA, the CDR3 is TGTGCCAGCAGCCAAGCAAAAAATTCACCCCTCCACTTT.

This clonotype showed up just a few times. V usage is TRBV7-2 and J usage is TRBJ1-2, with D unresolved. The V gene's germline CDR1 is SGHTA and CDR2 FQGNSA. V shed 5 bases and J shed 8 bases, with 9 bases lying between them. This CDR3 is 11 amino acids long. The CDR3 is CASSPRTGYTF. The CDR3 coding sequence is TGTGCCAGCAGCCCCCGGACCGGCTACACCTTC. The variable domain in full, completed from reference TRBV7-2 and TRBJ1-2, reads GAGVSQSPSNKVTEKGKDVELRCDPISGHTALYWYRQSLGQGLEFLIYFQGNSAPDKSGLPSDRFSAERTGGSVSTLTIQRTQQEDSAVYLCASSPRTGYTFGSGTRLTVV.

The chain links TRBV18 to TRBJ1-4, with D tentatively TRBD1 (5 bases). The germline gives CDR1 KGHSH, CDR2 LQKENI. The V end lost 6 bases, the J end lost 4 bases, and 15 bases lay between the germline ends. The CDR3 totals 15 residues. The CDR3 sequence is CASSHQGVRNEKLFF. As DNA, the CDR3 is TGTGCCAGCTCCCATCAGGGAGTCCGTAATGAAAAACTGTTTTTT.

The V call is TRBV3-1, the J call TRBJ2-6; D may be TRBD1 (6 bases). This CDR3 has 16 residues. Germline CDR1 is LGHDT and CDR2 is YNNKEL (reference sequence). V was shortened by 2 bases and J by 1 base, with 9 bases between the two germline ends. For the CDR3, the DNA is TGTGCCAGCAGCCAACCCGGACAGTCTGGGGCCAACGTCCTGACTTTC. Its protein product is CASSQPGQSGANVLTF.

This clonotype was counted at least ten times. The chain has TRBV4-3 and TRBJ2-3, with no clear D. V was shortened by 4 bases and J by 0 bases, with 8 bases between the two germline ends. CDR1 is LGHNA and CDR2 is YSLEER in the germline V gene. The CDR3 length is 14 residues. CDR3: CASSRGGSTDTQYF. CDR3 bases: TGCGCCAGCAGCCGGGGTGGCAGCACAGATACGCAGTATTTT.

V is TRBV7-3 and J is TRBJ1-1; 8 nucleotides line up with TRBD1. Germline assignment: CDR1 SGHTA and CDR2 FQGTGA. The V gene end was trimmed by 3 bases and the J gene end by 10 bases; junction bases not matched to a gene: 7. CDR3 length: 13 amino acids. CDR3: CASSFGQGVRAFF. The CDR3 DNA reads TGTGCCAGCAGCTTCGGACAGGGAGTGAGAGCTTTCTTT.

The chain is built from TRBV9 and TRBJ2-1; tentative D call: TRBD1 (5 bases). Per the germline V gene, CDR1 is SGDLS and CDR2 is YYNGEE. Trimming took 0 bases from V and 7 from J, leaving 11 bases between them. The CDR3 covers 14 residues. CDR3 coding DNA: TGTGCCAGCAGCGTAGTTGTAGGGGATAATGAGCAGTTCTTC. As protein: CASSVVVGDNEQFF.

The rearrangement links TRBV6-2 or TRBV6-3 to TRBJ1-5; 8 bases line up with TRBD1. CDR1 and CDR2 from the germline V gene are MNHEY and SVGEGT. J gave up 0 bases and V 10 bases, and 14 bases lay outside the gene matches. The CDR3 is made up of 17 amino acids. CDR3 amino acids: CATKTGVPIYSNQPQHF. DNA for the CDR3: TGTGCCACGAAGACAGGGGTACCAATCTATAGCAATCAGCCCCAGCATTTT.

This clonotype has just a few counts. V gene TRBV2 combines with J gene TRBJ2-3; D tentatively fits TRBD1 or TRBD2 (5 bases each). The CDR3 spans 14 residues. Trimming took 6 bases from V and 1 from J, leaving 11 bases between them. Germline V lookup: CDR1 SNHLY, CDR2 FYNNEI. The CDR3 protein is CASRWDRGTDTQYF. For the CDR3, the DNA is TGTGCCAGCAGGTGGGACCGGGGCACAGATACGCAGTATTTT.

This clonotype was counted only a few times. The V and J genes are TRBV5-1 and TRBJ2-1; tentatively, D is TRBD2 (5 bases). V was clipped by 4 bases and J by 3 bases, with 8 bases between them. Germline CDR1 reads SGHRS; CDR2 reads YFSETQ. The CDR3 runs to 13 residues. The CDR3 loop reads CASSPRDYNEQFF. DNA for the CDR3: TGCGCCAGCAGCCCCCGGGACTACAATGAGCAGTTCTTC.

This clonotype has more than one count but fewer than ten. The chain combines TRBV6-5 with TRBJ1-6; D gene ambiguous. V was shortened by 0 bases and J by 8 bases, with 14 bases between the two germline ends. CDR1 is MNHEY, CDR2 SVGAGI, per germline. The CDR3 runs 16 residues. Here the CDR3 DNA reads TGTGCCAGCAGTTACTCTGGGCTTATTCCCCATTCACCCCTCCACTTT. This translates into CASSYSGLIPHSPLHF.

The V call is TRBV5-4, the J call TRBJ1-1, with D maybe TRBD1 (5 bases). The CDR3 has 15 residues. CDR1 is SGHNT, CDR2 YYREEE, per germline (reference sequence). Trimming shortened V by 3 bases and J by 3 bases, and 15 bases separated the two germline ends. This chain's CDR3 is CASSSAPGRDTEAFF. The CDR3 bases are TGTGCCAGCAGCTCAGCTCCAGGGAGGGACACTGAAGCTTTCTTT.

The chain links TRBV10-2 to TRBJ2-7, with 8 bases matching TRBD1. CDR3 length equals 16 residues. The V gene's germline CDR1 is WSHSY and CDR2 SAAADI. V lost 6 bases, J lost 3 bases, and 13 bases stayed unmatched. The CDR3 DNA is TGCGCCAGCAGCGGCCCGGGGACAGGAGTTCTCTACGAGCAGTACTTC. This gives the protein CASSGPGTGVLYEQYF.

This chain uses TRBV29-1 with TRBJ1-1; D perhaps matches TRBD1 (6 bases). The V gene's germline CDR1 is SQVTM and CDR2 ANQGSEA. Trimming cost V 6 bases and J 4 bases, with 18 bases left between them. This CDR3 is 14 amino acids long. This CDR3 reads CSVPQGTTFTEAFF. The CDR3 DNA reads TGCAGCGTCCCCCAGGGGACTACATTCACTGAAGCTTTCTTT.

The rearrangement links TRBV20-1 to TRBJ1-1; D gene unclear. This CDR3 is 12 amino acids long. Looked up from germline, CDR1 is DFQATT and CDR2 is SNEGSKA (reference sequence). Trimming took off 1 base at V and 7 bases at J, with 10 bases between the two ends. CDR3: CSARVKGNEAFF. The CDR3 coding sequence is TGCAGTGCTAGAGTTAAGGGAAATGAAGCTTTCTTT.

The V gene is TRBV6-2 or TRBV6-3, the J gene TRBJ2-4, with 7 bases lining up with TRBD1. After removal of 4 bases from V and 2 bases from J, the junction contained 2 bases not matched to a gene. The CDR3 totals 14 residues. CDR1 and CDR2 (germline): MNHEY, SVGEGT. CDR3 sequence reads: CASSSTGSKNIQYF. The DNA of the CDR3 is TGTGCCAGCAGTTCGACAGGGTCCAAAAACATTCAGTACTTC.

A few counts support this clonotype. The V and J genes are TRBV6-2 or TRBV6-3 and TRBJ1-5; D is ambiguous. The germline V gene has CDR1 MNHEY and CDR2 SVGEGT. The CDR3 runs 13 residues. V lost 7 bases and J lost 3, with 10 bases in between. CDR3 loop: CASNPRNNQPQHF. The CDR3 DNA reads TGTGCCAGCAACCCCCGTAACAATCAGCCCCAGCATTTT.

This clonotype has only a few counts. The chain uses TRBV3-1 and TRBJ1-1, with D unresolved. This CDR3 contains 15 residues. The germline V gene encodes CDR1 LGHDT and CDR2 YNNKEL (reference sequence). V was shortened by 1 base and J by 0 bases, with 9 bases between the two germline ends. CDR3 nucleotides: TGTGCCAGCAGCCAAGGGGTAGCCTTGAACACTGAAGCTTTCTTT. Its protein is CASSQGVALNTEAFF.

The rearrangement joins TRBV12-3 or TRBV12-4 to TRBJ2-2, with 8 bases fitting TRBD1. This CDR3 region has 14 residues. V dropped 11 bases and J dropped 1; count of bases not matched to a gene: 6. Written as DNA, the CDR3 is TGTGCCGGCAACGGACAGGGGAACACCGGGGAGCTGTTTTTT. Protein: CAGNGQGNTGELFF.